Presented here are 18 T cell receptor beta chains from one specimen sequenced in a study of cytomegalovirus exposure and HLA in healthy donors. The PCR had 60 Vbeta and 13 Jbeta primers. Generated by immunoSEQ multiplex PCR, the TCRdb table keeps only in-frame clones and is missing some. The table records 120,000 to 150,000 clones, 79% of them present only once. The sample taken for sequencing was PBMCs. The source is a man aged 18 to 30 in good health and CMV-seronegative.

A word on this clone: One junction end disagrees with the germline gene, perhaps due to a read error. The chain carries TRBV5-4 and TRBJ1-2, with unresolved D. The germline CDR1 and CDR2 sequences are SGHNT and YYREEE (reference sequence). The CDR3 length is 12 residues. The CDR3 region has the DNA TGTGCCAGCAGCTTATGGCAAGCAGGCGCTCTTTTC. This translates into CASSLWQAGALF.

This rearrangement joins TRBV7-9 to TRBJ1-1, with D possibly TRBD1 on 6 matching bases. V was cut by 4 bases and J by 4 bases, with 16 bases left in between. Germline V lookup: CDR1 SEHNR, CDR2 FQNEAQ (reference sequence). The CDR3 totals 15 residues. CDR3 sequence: CASSSRKGGTTEAFF. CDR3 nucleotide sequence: TGTGCCAGCAGCTCCCGAAAGGGGGGGACCACTGAAGCTTTCTTT.

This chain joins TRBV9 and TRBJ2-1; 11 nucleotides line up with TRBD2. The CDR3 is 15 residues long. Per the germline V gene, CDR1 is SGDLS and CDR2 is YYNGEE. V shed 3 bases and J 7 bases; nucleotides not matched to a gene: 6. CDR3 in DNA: TGTGCCAGCAGCGATAGCGGGGGGGCCCGGAATGAGCAGTTCTTC. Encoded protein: CASSDSGGARNEQFF. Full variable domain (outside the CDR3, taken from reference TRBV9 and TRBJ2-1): DSGVTQTPKHLITATGQRVTLRCSPRSGDLSVYWYQQSLDQGLQFLIQYYNGEERAKGNILERFSAQQFPDLHSELNLSSLELGDSALYFCASSDSGGARNEQFFGPGTRLTVL.

CDR3 region: CASDRGYYTEAFF. The CDR3 nucleotides are TGTGCCAGTGACCGAGGGTATTACACTGAAGCTTTCTTT. V is TRBV19 and J is TRBJ1-1, with unresolved D. This CDR3 is built from 13 residues. The V gene lost 8 bases and the J gene lost 3 bases, with 13 bases spanning the gap. The V gene's germline CDR1 is LNHDA and CDR2 SQIVND (reference sequence).

DNA for the CDR3: TGCGCCAGCTCAAACAGGGACACCGGGGAGCTGTTTTTT. This encodes CASSNRDTGELFF. The rearrangement links TRBV4-3 to TRBJ2-2; D might be TRBD1 (6 bases). Per germline, CDR1 LGHNA and CDR2 YSLEER. The V end was cut by 8 bases, the J end by 3 bases, with 10 bases between. This CDR3 has 13 residues.

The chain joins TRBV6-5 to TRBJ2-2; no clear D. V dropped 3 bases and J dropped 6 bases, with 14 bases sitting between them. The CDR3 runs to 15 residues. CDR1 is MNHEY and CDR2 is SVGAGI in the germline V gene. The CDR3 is CASSYSPGKAGELFF. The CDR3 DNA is TGTGCCAGCAGTTATAGTCCAGGAAAGGCCGGGGAGCTGTTTTTT.

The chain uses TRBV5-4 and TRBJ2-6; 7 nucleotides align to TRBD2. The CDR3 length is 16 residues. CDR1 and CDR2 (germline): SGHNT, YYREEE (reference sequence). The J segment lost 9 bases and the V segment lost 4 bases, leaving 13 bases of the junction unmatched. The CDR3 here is CASSGLGGGGVNVLTF. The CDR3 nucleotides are TGTGCCAGCAGCGGCCTGGGGGGGGGTGGTGTCAACGTCCTGACTTTC.

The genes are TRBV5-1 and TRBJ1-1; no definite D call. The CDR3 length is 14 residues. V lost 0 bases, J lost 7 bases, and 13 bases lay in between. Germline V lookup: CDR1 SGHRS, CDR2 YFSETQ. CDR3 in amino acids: CASSLAWRVGEAFF. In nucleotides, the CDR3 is TGCGCCAGCAGCTTGGCCTGGAGGGTTGGTGAAGCTTTCTTT.

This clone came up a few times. The CDR3 here is CASSRDRDEQFF. In DNA, the CDR3 is TGCGCCAGCAGCCGGGACAGGGATGAGCAGTTCTTC. The chain couples TRBV4-1 to TRBJ2-1; TRBD1 matches at 9 bases. The length of the CDR3 is 12 residues. V lost 4 bases to trimming and J lost 8 bases; unmatched junction nucleotides: 0. Germline lookup yields CDR1 MGHRA and CDR2 YSYEKL.

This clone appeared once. The CDR3 here is CASSPDPDGLVNYGYTF. CDR3 coding DNA: TGCGCCAGCAGCCCGGACCCGGACGGACTAGTTAACTATGGCTACACCTTC. This chain connects TRBV5-1 to TRBJ1-2; D unclear. V was shortened by 4 bases and J by 1 base, with 20 bases between the two germline ends. The CDR3 is made up of 17 amino acids. Germline V gene sequence: CDR1 SGHRS, CDR2 YFSETQ. Complete variable domain (other parts from reference TRBV5-1 and TRBJ1-2): KAGVTQTPRYLIKTRGQQVTLSCSPISGHRSVSWYQQTPGQGLQFLFEYFSETQRNKGNFPGRFSGRQFSNSRSEMNVSTLELGDSALYLCASSPDPDGLVNYGYTFGSGTRLTVV.

The CDR3 loop reads CASSLVQGSNSPLHF. DNA of the CDR3: TGTGCCAGCAGCTTAGTACAAGGGAGTAATTCACCCCTCCACTTT. The chain carries TRBV7-2 and TRBJ1-6; D unclear. The CDR3 contains 15 residues. The V gene lost 1 base and the J gene lost 6 bases, with 10 bases spanning the gap. Germline values: CDR1 SGHTA, CDR2 FQGNSA.

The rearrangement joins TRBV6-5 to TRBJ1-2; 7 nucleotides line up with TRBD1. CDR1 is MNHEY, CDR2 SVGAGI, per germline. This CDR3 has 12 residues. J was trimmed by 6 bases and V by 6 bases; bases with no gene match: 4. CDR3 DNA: TGTGCCAGCAGCGGGACAGTGGATGGCTACACCTTC. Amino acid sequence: CASSGTVDGYTF.

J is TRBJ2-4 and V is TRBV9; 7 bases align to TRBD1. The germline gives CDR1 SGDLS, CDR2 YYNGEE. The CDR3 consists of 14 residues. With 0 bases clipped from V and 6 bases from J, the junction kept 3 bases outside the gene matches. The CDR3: CASSVGDRLNIQYF. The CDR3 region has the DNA TGTGCCAGCAGCGTAGGGGACAGACTAAACATTCAGTACTTC.

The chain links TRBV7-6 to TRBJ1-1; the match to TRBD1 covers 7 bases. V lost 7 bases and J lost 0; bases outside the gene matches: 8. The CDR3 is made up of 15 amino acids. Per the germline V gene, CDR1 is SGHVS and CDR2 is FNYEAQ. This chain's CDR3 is CASTPLTGMNTEAFF. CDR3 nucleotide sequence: TGTGCCAGCACCCCCCTGACAGGGATGAACACTGAAGCTTTCTTT.

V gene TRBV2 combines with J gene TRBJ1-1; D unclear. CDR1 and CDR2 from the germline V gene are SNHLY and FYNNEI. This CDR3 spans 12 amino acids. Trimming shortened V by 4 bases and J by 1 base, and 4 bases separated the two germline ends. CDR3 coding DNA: TGTGCCAGCAGTGGAGGGAACACTGAAGCTTTCTTT. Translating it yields CASSGGNTEAFF.

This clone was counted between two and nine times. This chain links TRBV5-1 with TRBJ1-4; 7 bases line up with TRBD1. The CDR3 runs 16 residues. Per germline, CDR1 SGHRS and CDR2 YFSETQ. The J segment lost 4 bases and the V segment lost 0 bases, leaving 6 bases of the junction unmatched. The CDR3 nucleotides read TGCGCCAGCAGCTTGGCGGGGGACAGAGATAATGAAAAACTGTTTTTT. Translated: CASSLAGDRDNEKLFF.

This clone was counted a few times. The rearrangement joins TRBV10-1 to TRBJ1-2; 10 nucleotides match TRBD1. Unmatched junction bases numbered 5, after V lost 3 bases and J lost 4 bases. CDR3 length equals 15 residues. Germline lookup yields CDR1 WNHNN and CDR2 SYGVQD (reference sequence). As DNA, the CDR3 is TGCGCCAGCAGTGAAGACAGGGGGCAAGGCTATGGCTACACCTTC. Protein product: CASSEDRGQGYGYTF.

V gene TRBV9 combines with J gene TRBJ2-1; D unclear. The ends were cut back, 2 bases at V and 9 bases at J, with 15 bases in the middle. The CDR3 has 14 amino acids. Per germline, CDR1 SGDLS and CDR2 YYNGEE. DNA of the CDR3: TGTGCCAGCAGCGTCGGGTCCAGTTCGGGTGAGCAGTTCTTC. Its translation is CASSVGSSSGEQFF.